This T cell receptor beta chain was captured in a study of blood T cell repertoires in COVID-19. Study background: Sites across the United States, Italy and Spain contributed samples from acute and convalescent COVID-19. T cells, B-cell-depleted T cells, or PBMCs supplied cDNA or gDNA.

The trim removed 3 bases at V and 1 base at J, leaving 6 bases unmatched. Per the germline V gene, CDR1 is LNHDA and CDR2 is SQIVND (reference sequence). The CDR3 loop spans 16 amino acids. Some clones are missing from TCRdb's copy, which holds only in-frame ones; the method was immunoSEQ multiplex PCR. The repertoire holds over 70,000 clones, with around 85% as singletons. The sequence came from a man older than 75 with acute or convalescent COVID-19. V and J are TRBV19 and TRBJ1-5, with 7 bases matching TRBD1. Material for sequencing was peripheral blood. CDR3 sequence reads: CASSIGQAVSNQPQHF. The CDR3 nucleotides read TGTGCCAGTAGTATCGGACAGGCTGTAAGCAATCAGCCCCAGCATTTT.